This T cell receptor (beta chain) was recovered during a study of shared clonotypes between healthy human individuals. Sequencing was performed with immunoSEQ multiplex PCR; in TCRdb, only in-frame clones are kept and a portion is missing. The sample carries some 900,000 clones, 76% recorded once. Germline V gene sequence: CDR1 SEHNR, CDR2 FQNEAQ (reference sequence). V was clipped by 5 bases and J by 3 bases; unmatched bases: 9. The CDR3 extends over 15 amino acids. This clone was counted between two and nine times. The clonotype originates from a man aged 18 to 29 in good health. This rearrangement joins TRBV7-9 to TRBJ1-1, with 7 bases identical to TRBD1. The source material was memory CD4+ T cells sorted from blood. Subset: CD45RA-negative fraction. The DNA of the CDR3 is TGTGCCAGCAGCGATCTTGCAGGGGGTGACACTGAAGCTTTCTTT. Encoded protein: CASSDLAGGDTEAFF.